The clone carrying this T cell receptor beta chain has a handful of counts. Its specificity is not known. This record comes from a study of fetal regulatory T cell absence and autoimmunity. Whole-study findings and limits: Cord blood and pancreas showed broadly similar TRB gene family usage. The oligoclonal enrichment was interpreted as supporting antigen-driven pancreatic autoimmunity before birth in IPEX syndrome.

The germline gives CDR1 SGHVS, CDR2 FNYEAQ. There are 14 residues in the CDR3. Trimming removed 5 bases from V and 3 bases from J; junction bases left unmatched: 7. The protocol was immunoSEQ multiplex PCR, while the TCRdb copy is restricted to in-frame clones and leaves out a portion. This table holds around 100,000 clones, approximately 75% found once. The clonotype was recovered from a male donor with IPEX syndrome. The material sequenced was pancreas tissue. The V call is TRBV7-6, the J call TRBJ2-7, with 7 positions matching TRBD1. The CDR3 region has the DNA TGTGCCAGCAGCCACCGGGACAGAGTCTACGAGCAGTACTTC. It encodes CASSHRDRVYEQYF. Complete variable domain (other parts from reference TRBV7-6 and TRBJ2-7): GAGVSQSPRYKVTKRGQDVALRCDPISGHVSLYWYRQALGQGPEFLTYFNYEAQQDKSGLPNDRFSAERPEGSISTLTIQRTEQRDSAMYRCASSHRDRVYEQYFGPGTRLTVT.